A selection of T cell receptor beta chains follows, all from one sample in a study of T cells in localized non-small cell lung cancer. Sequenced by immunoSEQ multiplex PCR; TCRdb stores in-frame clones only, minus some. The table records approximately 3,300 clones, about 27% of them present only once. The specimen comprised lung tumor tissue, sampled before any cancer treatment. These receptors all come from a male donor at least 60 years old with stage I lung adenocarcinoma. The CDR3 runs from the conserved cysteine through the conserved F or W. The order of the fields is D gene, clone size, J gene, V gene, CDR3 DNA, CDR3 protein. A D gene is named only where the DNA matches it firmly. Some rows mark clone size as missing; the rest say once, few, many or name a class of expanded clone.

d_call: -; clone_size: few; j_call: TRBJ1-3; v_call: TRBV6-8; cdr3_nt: TGTGCCAGCACCGCTCCCGGGGAAACTGGAAACACCATATATTTT; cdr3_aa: CASTAPGETGNTIYF
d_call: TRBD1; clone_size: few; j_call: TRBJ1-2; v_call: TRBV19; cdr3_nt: TGTGCCAGTAGTATAGATCTCATGACAGGGGGCAACTATGGCTACACCTTC; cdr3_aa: CASSIDLMTGGNYGYTF
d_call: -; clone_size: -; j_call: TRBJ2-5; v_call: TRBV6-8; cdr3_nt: TGTGCCAGCAGTTACTCGATGGGGGGCGAGACCCAGTACTTC; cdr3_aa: CASSYSMGGETQYF
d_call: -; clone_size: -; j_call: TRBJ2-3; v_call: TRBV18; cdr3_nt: TGTGCCAGCTCACCTGTTCGGGGCGACACAGATACGCAGTATTTT; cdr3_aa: CASSPVRGDTDTQYF
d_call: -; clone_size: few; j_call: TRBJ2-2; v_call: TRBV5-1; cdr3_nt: TGCGCCAGCAGCTCCGACTTGGGCGGTAGGGAGCTGTTTTTT; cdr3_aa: CASSSDLGGRELFF
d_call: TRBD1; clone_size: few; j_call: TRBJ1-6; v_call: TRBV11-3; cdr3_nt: TGTGCCAGCAGGGAGTCGGGGGACAGGACCTCACCCCTCCACTTT; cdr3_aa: CASRESGDRTSPLHF
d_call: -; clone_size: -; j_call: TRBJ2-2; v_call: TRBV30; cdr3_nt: TGTGCCTCCCAGCCATGGAGGAACACCGGGGAGCTGTTTTTT; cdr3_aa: CASQPWRNTGELFF
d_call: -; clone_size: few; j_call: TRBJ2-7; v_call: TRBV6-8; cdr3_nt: TGTGCCAGCAGAGGGGCTCCCTCCTACGAGCAGTACTTC; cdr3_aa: CASRGAPSYEQYF
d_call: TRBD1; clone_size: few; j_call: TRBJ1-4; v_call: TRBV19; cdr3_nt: TGTGCCAGTAGTGCGGGACAGACTAATGAAAAACTGTTTTTT; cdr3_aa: CASSAGQTNEKLFF
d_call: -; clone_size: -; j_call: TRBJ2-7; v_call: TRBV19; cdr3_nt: TGTGCCAGTCGCGACAGACACTACGAGCAGTACTTC; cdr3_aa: CASRDRHYEQYF
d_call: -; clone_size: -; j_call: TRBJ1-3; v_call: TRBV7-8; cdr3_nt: TGTGCCAGCAGCTACGCAAGGGGGAATTCTGGAAACACCATATATTTT; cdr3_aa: CASSYARGNSGNTIYF
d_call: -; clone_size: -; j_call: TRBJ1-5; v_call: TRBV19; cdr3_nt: TGTGCCAGTAGGCTGCGGGGTGGGAATCAGCCCCAGCATTTT; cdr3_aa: CASRLRGGNQPQHF
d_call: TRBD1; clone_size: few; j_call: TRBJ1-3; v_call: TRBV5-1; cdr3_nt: TGCGCCAGCAGCTCGGACAGGGCGCTTCGAAACACCATATATTTT; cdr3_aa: CASSSDRALRNTIYF
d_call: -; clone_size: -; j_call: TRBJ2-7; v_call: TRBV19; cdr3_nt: TGTGCCAGTAGTCCCGGGCTGGGTAGGGGCTACGAGCAGTACTTC; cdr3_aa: CASSPGLGRGYEQYF
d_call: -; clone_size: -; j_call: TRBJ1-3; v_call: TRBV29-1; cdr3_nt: TGCAGCGTTGAATGGGATTCTGGAAACACCATATATTTT; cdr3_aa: CSVEWDSGNTIYF
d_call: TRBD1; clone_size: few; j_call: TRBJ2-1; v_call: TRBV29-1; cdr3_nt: TGCAGCGTTGATAAGGGGACAGGGTCGGGGAATGAGCAGTTCTTC; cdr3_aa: CSVDKGTGSGNEQFF
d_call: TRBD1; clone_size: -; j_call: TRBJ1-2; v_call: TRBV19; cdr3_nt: TGTGCCAGTACCGACAGGGTAACTGCTGGCTACACCTTC; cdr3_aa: CASTDRVTAGYTF
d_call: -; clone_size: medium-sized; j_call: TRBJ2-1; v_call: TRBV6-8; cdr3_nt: TGTGCCAGCAGTTTCTCGGCCCTCTCCTACAATGAGCAGTTCTTC; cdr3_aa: CASSFSALSYNEQFF
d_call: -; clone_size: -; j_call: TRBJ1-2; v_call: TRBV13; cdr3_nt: TGTGCCAGCAGCTTAGGGACAGGAGGCGGAGACTACACCTTC; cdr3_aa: CASSLGTGGGDYTF
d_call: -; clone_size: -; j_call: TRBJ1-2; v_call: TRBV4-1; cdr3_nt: TGCGCCAGCAGCCAAGATGACACAGTATATGGCTACACCTTC; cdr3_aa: CASSQDDTVYGYTF
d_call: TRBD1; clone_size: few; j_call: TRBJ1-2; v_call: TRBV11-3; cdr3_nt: TGTGCCAGCAGCTCGGACAGGGGGCGCGATTATGGCTACACCTTC; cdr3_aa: CASSSDRGRDYGYTF
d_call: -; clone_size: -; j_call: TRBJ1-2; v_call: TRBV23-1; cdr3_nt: TGCGCCAGCAGCTTGGTCCTCGACTATGGCTACACCTTC; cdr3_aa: CASSLVLDYGYTF
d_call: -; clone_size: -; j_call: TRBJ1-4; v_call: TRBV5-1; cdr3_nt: TGCGCCAGCAGCTTGGAATCCTTTAATGAAAAACTGTTTTTT; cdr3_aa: CASSLESFNEKLFF
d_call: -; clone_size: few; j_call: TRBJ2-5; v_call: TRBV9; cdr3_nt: TGTGCCAGCAGCGTAGATCCTACTCCTCGACAGACCCAGTACTTC; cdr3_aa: CASSVDPTPRQTQYF
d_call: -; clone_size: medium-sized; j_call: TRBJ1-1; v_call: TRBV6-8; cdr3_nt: TGTGCCACCAGACTGACGGTGAACACTGAAGCTTTCTTT; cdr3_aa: CATRLTVNTEAFF
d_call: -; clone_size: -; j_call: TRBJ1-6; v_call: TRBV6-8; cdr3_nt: TGTGCCAGCAGTTACTCGAATAAGGGTCCGCTAGGTTTGCCCCTCCACTTT; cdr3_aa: CASSYSNKGPLGLPLHF
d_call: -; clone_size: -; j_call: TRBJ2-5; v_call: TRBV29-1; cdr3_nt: TGCAGCGTGGCCGAGGGATTACAAGAGACCCAGTACTTC; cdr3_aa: CSVAEGLQETQYF
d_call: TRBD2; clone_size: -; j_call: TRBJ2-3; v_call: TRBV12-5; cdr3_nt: TGTGCTAGTGGCCCCGACCCGGGACTAGCTCCGCAGTATTTT; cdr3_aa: CASGPDPGLAPQYF
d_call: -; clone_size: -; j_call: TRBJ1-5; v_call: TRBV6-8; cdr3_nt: TGTGCCAGCAGTGTAGGGATGGAGCAGCCCCAGCATTTT; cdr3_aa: CASSVGMEQPQHF
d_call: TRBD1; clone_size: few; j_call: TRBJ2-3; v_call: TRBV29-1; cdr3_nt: TGCAGCGTTGAACGGGACAGGGTGGCAGATACGCAGTATTTT; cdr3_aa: CSVERDRVADTQYF
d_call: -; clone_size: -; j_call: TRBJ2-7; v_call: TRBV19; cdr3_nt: TGTGCCAGTAGTATAGATCCCGGGGCCGAGCAGTACTTC; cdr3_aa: CASSIDPGAEQYF
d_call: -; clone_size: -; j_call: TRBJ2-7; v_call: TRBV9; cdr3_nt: TGTGCCAGCAGCGTAGGTCTAGCGTCCGAGCAGTACTTC; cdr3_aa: CASSVGLASEQYF